The source of this T cell receptor (beta chain) is a study of CD4 and CD8 cells across lung adenocarcinoma regions (dated by TCRdb to the late 2010s). At the level of the whole study: The study examined intratumor heterogeneity of the T cell receptor repertoire by comparing tumor centers with tumor margins.

Turning to this clonotype: Its antigen remains unidentified. No base quality information exists; no much larger clone differs at one position.

The CDR3 goes from the cysteine to the phenylalanine over 14 residues. The DNA shown is the 42-base CDR3, in frame from base 1. CDR1 and CDR2 were assigned from the germline V gene as SGHTA and FQGNSA. Between the V and J ends, shortened by 5 bases and 3 bases respectively, the junction contains 13 bases. The donors were patients who had localized lung adenocarcinoma, which is a subtype of non-small cell lung cancer. The samples were taken from the centers of localized lung adenocarcinomas. For TCR repertoire analysis, CD8+ T cells taken from tumor tissue were profiled apart from CD4+ T cells. The library relied on PCR. Sequenced using a HiSeq X Ten. TCRdb reprocessed the public reads (quality trimming at Q25 with fastp, clone calling with MiXCR) and kept in-frame beta chains. Identical CDR3 proteins give one entry, which carries the most common genes and DNA. In this sample the table shows more than 25,000 distinct CDR3 sequences, 53% of which occur a single time. The ten biggest clones cover more than 40% of the sample.

The chain is made from TRBV7-2 and TRBJ2-5; the D segment may tentatively be TRBD1 or TRBD2, each giving 6 matched bases. Sequenced sample: CD8+ T cells from the center of a lung tumor. The cell subset or site label corresponds to: tumor center region. The TCR originated in a male donor with lung adenocarcinoma. The CD4 and CD8 labels of this study may be unreliable. The CDR3 protein: CASSTTGDKETQYF. The DNA reads as follows: TGTGCCAGCAGCACAACGGGGGACAAAGAGACCCAGTACTTC.